Listed below are T cell receptor beta chains from one sample, sequenced in a study of control samples from healthy donors and cancer patients. Libraries were prepared by immunoSEQ multiplex PCR; TCRdb keeps only in-frame clonotypes and omits some of them. The table has 100,000 to 150,000 clones, 85% to 95% seen once. What was sequenced was PBMCs. These receptors all come from an older man with head and neck cancer. Both conserved end residues are part of each CDR3. The order of the fields is V gene, J gene, clone size, D gene, CDR3 protein, CDR3 DNA. D genes are given only for firm matches. Clone size is stated in some rows and not others, as once, few, many or a class when expanded.

v_call: TRBV3-1/TRBV3-2; j_call: TRBJ2-3; clone_size: -; d_call: TRBD2; cdr3_aa: CASSQDLAASGGSQYF; cdr3_nt: TGTGCCAGCAGCCAAGATCTTGCGGCTAGCGGGGGGTCACAGTATTTT
v_call: TRBV4-1; j_call: TRBJ2-2; clone_size: once; d_call: -; cdr3_aa: CASSRPGIRSTGELFF; cdr3_nt: TGCGCCAGCAGCCGCCCAGGGATTCGGTCCACCGGGGAGCTGTTTTTT
v_call: TRBV30; j_call: TRBJ1-2; clone_size: -; d_call: -; cdr3_aa: CAWSGRVDGYTF; cdr3_nt: TGTGCCTGGAGTGGCAGAGTGGATGGCTACACCTTC
v_call: TRBV7-9; j_call: TRBJ1-2; clone_size: -; d_call: -; cdr3_aa: CASSPSARNYGYTF; cdr3_nt: TGTGCCAGCAGCCCCAGCGCCCGGAACTATGGCTACACCTTC
v_call: TRBV4-3; j_call: TRBJ2-3; clone_size: -; d_call: TRBD2; cdr3_aa: CASSQDMASGGTDTQYF; cdr3_nt: TGCGCCAGCAGCCAAGATATGGCTAGCGGGGGCACAGATACGCAGTATTTT
v_call: TRBV2; j_call: TRBJ1-2; clone_size: -; d_call: -; cdr3_aa: CASSEEGVGYGYTF; cdr3_nt: TGTGCCAGCAGTGAAGAGGGGGTCGGGTATGGCTACACCTTC
v_call: TRBV10-3; j_call: TRBJ2-7; clone_size: -; d_call: -; cdr3_aa: CAISDPGRNYEQYF; cdr3_nt: TGTGCCATCAGTGATCCGGGACGGAACTACGAGCAGTACTTC
v_call: TRBV7-9; j_call: TRBJ1-5; clone_size: -; d_call: -; cdr3_aa: CASSHHGISNQPQHF; cdr3_nt: TGTGCCAGCAGCCATCATGGGATCAGCAATCAGCCCCAGCATTTT
v_call: TRBV5-8; j_call: TRBJ2-7; clone_size: -; d_call: -; cdr3_aa: CASSLVDFYYEQYF; cdr3_nt: TGTGCCAGCAGCTTGGTGGACTTTTACTACGAGCAGTACTTC
v_call: TRBV6-5; j_call: TRBJ1-2; clone_size: once; d_call: TRBD1; cdr3_aa: CASSGTGGNYGYTF; cdr3_nt: TGTGCCAGCAGCGGGACAGGGGGTAACTATGGCTACACCTTC
v_call: TRBV6-5; j_call: TRBJ1-6; clone_size: -; d_call: TRBD1; cdr3_aa: CASRGTGVSPLHF; cdr3_nt: TGTGCCAGCCGAGGGACAGGGGTCTCACCCCTCCACTTT
v_call: TRBV16; j_call: TRBJ1-1; clone_size: -; d_call: -; cdr3_aa: CASSALAGRGTEAFF; cdr3_nt: TGTGCCAGCAGCGCTCTCGCGGGGAGGGGCACTGAAGCTTTCTTT
v_call: TRBV5-1; j_call: TRBJ2-6; clone_size: -; d_call: -; cdr3_aa: CASSLGGLAVSSGANVLTF; cdr3_nt: TGCGCCAGCAGCTTGGGGGGTCTGGCGGTGAGCTCTGGGGCCAACGTCCTGACTTTC
v_call: TRBV10-1; j_call: TRBJ1-6; clone_size: -; d_call: -; cdr3_aa: CASSESGYNSPLHF; cdr3_nt: TGCGCCAGCAGTGAGTCGGGGTATAATTCACCCCTCCACTTT
v_call: TRBV30; j_call: TRBJ1-2; clone_size: -; d_call: -; cdr3_aa: CAGVEREAGGYTF; cdr3_nt: TGTGCCGGTGTGGAGCGGGAAGCGGGGGGCTACACCTTC
v_call: TRBV11-2; j_call: TRBJ1-1; clone_size: -; d_call: -; cdr3_aa: CASSFVGYTEAFF; cdr3_nt: TGTGCCAGCAGCTTTGTCGGATACACTGAAGCTTTCTTT
v_call: TRBV11-2; j_call: TRBJ1-1; clone_size: -; d_call: -; cdr3_aa: CASSLVWGAEAFF; cdr3_nt: TGTGCCAGCAGCTTAGTTTGGGGGGCCGAAGCTTTCTTT
v_call: TRBV6-6; j_call: TRBJ1-4; clone_size: -; d_call: -; cdr3_aa: CASSYRKGEKLFF; cdr3_nt: TGTGCCAGCAGTTACAGGAAAGGCGAAAAACTGTTTTTT
v_call: TRBV13; j_call: TRBJ2-7; clone_size: -; d_call: TRBD1; cdr3_aa: CASSRQGAFSYEQYF; cdr3_nt: TGTGCCAGCAGTCGACAGGGGGCCTTCTCCTACGAGCAGTACTTC
v_call: TRBV12-3/TRBV12-4; j_call: TRBJ1-5; clone_size: -; d_call: -; cdr3_aa: CASSFQEHQPQHF; cdr3_nt: TGTGCCAGCAGTTTTCAGGAGCATCAGCCCCAGCATTTT
v_call: TRBV6-4; j_call: TRBJ2-6; clone_size: few; d_call: -; cdr3_aa: CASSDSETGANVLTF; cdr3_nt: TGTGCCAGCAGTGACTCGGAAACTGGGGCCAACGTCCTGACTTTC
v_call: TRBV20-1; j_call: TRBJ1-2; clone_size: -; d_call: -; cdr3_aa: CSASIPRGDGYTF; cdr3_nt: TGCAGTGCTAGTATTCCGAGGGGTGATGGCTACACCTTC
v_call: TRBV5-4; j_call: TRBJ2-1; clone_size: -; d_call: -; cdr3_aa: CASSLDGGPGNEQFF; cdr3_nt: TGTGCCAGCAGCTTAGACGGGGGGCCGGGCAATGAGCAGTTCTTC
v_call: TRBV5-1; j_call: TRBJ1-3; clone_size: -; d_call: -; cdr3_aa: CASSLATGSEGNTIYF; cdr3_nt: TGCGCCAGCAGCTTAGCAACCGGGAGCGAAGGAAACACCATATATTTT
v_call: TRBV13; j_call: TRBJ2-5; clone_size: -; d_call: TRBD2; cdr3_aa: CASSLEGLAGGQETQYF; cdr3_nt: TGTGCCAGCAGCTTAGAGGGACTAGCGGGGGGACAAGAGACCCAGTACTTC
v_call: TRBV6-2/TRBV6-3; j_call: TRBJ1-5; clone_size: -; d_call: -; cdr3_aa: CASSYSENRGNQPQHF; cdr3_nt: TGTGCCAGCAGTTACTCGGAAAACAGGGGCAATCAGCCCCAGCATTTT
v_call: TRBV18; j_call: TRBJ2-5; clone_size: -; d_call: TRBD1; cdr3_aa: CASSLYSNRGLQETQYF; cdr3_nt: TGTGCCAGCTCACTGTATTCTAACAGGGGGCTCCAAGAGACCCAGTACTTC
v_call: TRBV12-3/TRBV12-4; j_call: TRBJ1-2; clone_size: few; d_call: -; cdr3_aa: CASSFRGMGGYTF; cdr3_nt: TGTGCCAGCAGTTTCCGGGGTATGGGTGGCTACACCTTC
v_call: TRBV27; j_call: TRBJ1-1; clone_size: -; d_call: TRBD1; cdr3_aa: CASSYREGARGAFF; cdr3_nt: TGTGCCAGCAGTTATCGGGAGGGGGCCAGAGGAGCTTTCTTT
v_call: TRBV6-2/TRBV6-3; j_call: TRBJ2-1; clone_size: -; d_call: TRBD2; cdr3_aa: CASTPGLAGGVYNEQFF; cdr3_nt: TGTGCCAGCACCCCGGGACTAGCGGGAGGGGTTTACAATGAGCAGTTCTTC
v_call: TRBV20-1; j_call: TRBJ2-1; clone_size: -; d_call: -; cdr3_aa: CSASNPSEYNEQFF; cdr3_nt: TGCAGTGCTAGTAACCCTAGCGAGTACAATGAGCAGTTCTTC
v_call: TRBV30; j_call: TRBJ2-7; clone_size: -; d_call: -; cdr3_aa: CAWSWPHRYYEQYF; cdr3_nt: TGTGCCTGGAGTTGGCCGCACCGGTACTACGAGCAGTACTTC
v_call: TRBV2; j_call: TRBJ1-2; clone_size: -; d_call: -; cdr3_aa: CASSPRVVSAFYGYTF; cdr3_nt: TGTGCCAGCAGTCCCCGGGTGGTGAGCGCATTTTATGGCTACACCTTC
v_call: TRBV6-5; j_call: TRBJ2-5; clone_size: -; d_call: TRBD1; cdr3_aa: CASRLGTGRVETQYF; cdr3_nt: TGTGCCAGCAGATTAGGGACAGGGAGAGTTGAGACCCAGTACTTC
v_call: TRBV29-1; j_call: TRBJ1-1; clone_size: -; d_call: -; cdr3_aa: CSVELHVDTEAFF; cdr3_nt: TGCAGCGTTGAACTCCATGTTGACACTGAAGCTTTCTTT
v_call: TRBV18; j_call: TRBJ2-5; clone_size: -; d_call: -; cdr3_aa: CASSPGRERETQYF; cdr3_nt: TGTGCCAGCTCACCCGGCCGGGAGAGGGAGACCCAGTACTTC
v_call: TRBV29-1; j_call: TRBJ1-2; clone_size: -; d_call: -; cdr3_aa: CSVVGRFTHGYTF; cdr3_nt: TGCAGCGTTGTGGGCAGGTTTACTCATGGCTACACCTTC
v_call: TRBV5-1; j_call: TRBJ2-1; clone_size: -; d_call: -; cdr3_aa: CASSLERADSSQFF; cdr3_nt: TGCGCCAGCAGCTTGGAACGAGCAGATAGTTCGCAGTTCTTC
v_call: TRBV10-3; j_call: TRBJ1-3; clone_size: -; d_call: TRBD1; cdr3_aa: CAISGPTGGQGGNTIYF; cdr3_nt: TGTGCCATCAGTGGGCCCACAGGGGGGCAAGGTGGAAACACCATATATTTT
v_call: TRBV20-1; j_call: TRBJ1-5; clone_size: -; d_call: -; cdr3_aa: CSARVGQPQHF; cdr3_nt: TGCAGTGCTAGAGTAGGTCAGCCCCAGCATTTT
v_call: TRBV5-6; j_call: TRBJ1-4; clone_size: once; d_call: -; cdr3_aa: CASSLVGEASEKLFF; cdr3_nt: TGTGCCAGCAGCTTGGTCGGGGAGGCGAGTGAAAAACTGTTTTTT
v_call: TRBV7-7; j_call: TRBJ2-2; clone_size: -; d_call: -; cdr3_aa: CASSFYGTENTGELFF; cdr3_nt: TGTGCCAGCAGCTTTTACGGGACGGAGAACACCGGGGAGCTGTTTTTT
v_call: TRBV6-5; j_call: TRBJ1-1; clone_size: -; d_call: -; cdr3_aa: CASTGKGLDTEAFF; cdr3_nt: TGTGCCAGCACCGGGAAGGGACTGGACACTGAAGCTTTCTTT
v_call: TRBV5-8; j_call: TRBJ2-1; clone_size: once; d_call: -; cdr3_aa: CASSSQQGTRGNEQFF; cdr3_nt: TGTGCCAGCAGCTCTCAACAGGGGACTAGGGGCAATGAGCAGTTCTTC
v_call: TRBV4-1; j_call: TRBJ1-2; clone_size: -; d_call: -; cdr3_aa: CASSQDPSENYGYTF; cdr3_nt: TGCGCCAGCAGCCAAGACCCCTCGGAGAACTATGGCTACACCTTC
v_call: TRBV10-3; j_call: TRBJ2-7; clone_size: -; d_call: -; cdr3_aa: CAISESRAYEQYF; cdr3_nt: TGTGCCATCAGTGAGTCGCGGGCCTACGAGCAGTACTTC
v_call: TRBV4-1; j_call: TRBJ1-2; clone_size: -; d_call: TRBD1; cdr3_aa: CASSQVVTGEYGYTF; cdr3_nt: TGCGCCAGCAGCCAAGTTGTGACAGGGGAATATGGCTACACCTTC
v_call: TRBV3-1/TRBV3-2; j_call: TRBJ2-5; clone_size: -; d_call: TRBD1; cdr3_aa: CASSRDRGETQYF; cdr3_nt: TGTGCCAGCAGCCGGGACAGGGGGGAGACCCAGTACTTC
v_call: TRBV18; j_call: TRBJ1-2; clone_size: -; d_call: TRBD1; cdr3_aa: CASSPGTGGNYGYTF; cdr3_nt: TGTGCCAGCTCACCCGGGACAGGGGGCAACTATGGCTACACCTTC
v_call: TRBV7-2; j_call: TRBJ2-7; clone_size: -; d_call: TRBD1; cdr3_aa: CASSLFRQGAAEQYF; cdr3_nt: TGTGCCAGCAGCTTATTTCGACAGGGGGCGGCCGAGCAGTACTTC
v_call: TRBV6-5; j_call: TRBJ1-5; clone_size: -; d_call: -; cdr3_aa: CASNPGDIQPQHF; cdr3_nt: TGTGCCAGCAACCCTGGGGACATCCAGCCCCAGCATTTT
v_call: TRBV4-1; j_call: TRBJ2-7; clone_size: -; d_call: -; cdr3_aa: CASSQGSGLSYEQYF; cdr3_nt: TGCGCCAGCAGCCAAGGTTCAGGCCTCTCCTACGAGCAGTACTTC
v_call: TRBV6-1; j_call: TRBJ1-1; clone_size: -; d_call: -; cdr3_aa: CASSEAFPSFFPAFF; cdr3_nt: TGTGCCAGCAGTGAAGCTTTCCCTTCTTTCTTCCCAGCTTTCTTT
v_call: TRBV30; j_call: TRBJ1-1; clone_size: -; d_call: -; cdr3_aa: CAWSVGRFNTEAFF; cdr3_nt: TGTGCCTGGAGTGTGGGACGGTTTAACACTGAAGCTTTCTTT
v_call: TRBV11-2; j_call: TRBJ2-1; clone_size: -; d_call: TRBD2; cdr3_aa: CASSLAGGFNEQFF; cdr3_nt: TGTGCCAGCAGCTTAGCGGGAGGCTTTAATGAGCAGTTCTTC
v_call: TRBV9; j_call: TRBJ1-1; clone_size: -; d_call: -; cdr3_aa: CASSVATGPNTEAFF; cdr3_nt: TGTGCCAGCAGCGTAGCCACAGGGCCGAACACTGAAGCTTTCTTT
v_call: TRBV10-3; j_call: TRBJ2-5; clone_size: -; d_call: TRBD1; cdr3_aa: CATELKRTGFQETQYF; cdr3_nt: TGTGCCACAGAACTCAAGAGGACAGGCTTCCAAGAGACCCAGTACTTC
v_call: TRBV6-5; j_call: TRBJ1-1; clone_size: -; d_call: -; cdr3_aa: CASSYFPRVDTEAFF; cdr3_nt: TGTGCCAGCAGTTACTTCCCCAGGGTCGACACTGAAGCTTTCTTT
v_call: TRBV27; j_call: TRBJ1-4; clone_size: -; d_call: -; cdr3_aa: CASSQKTVNEKLFF; cdr3_nt: TGTGCCAGCAGTCAAAAGACAGTTAATGAAAAACTGTTTTTT
v_call: TRBV5-6; j_call: TRBJ1-2; clone_size: -; d_call: -; cdr3_aa: CASIRRGSDYGYTF; cdr3_nt: TGTGCCAGCATAAGGAGGGGATCGGACTATGGCTACACCTTC